Below, one TCR beta chain is given with its context. Its antigen is not yet known. Base qualities are missing; no much larger clone stands one base away. The data belong to a study of T cell repertoires in cytomegalovirus infection (dated by TCRdb to the late 2010s). As for the study more broadly: Peptide stimulations targeted recently identified HLA-C-restricted CMV epitopes, whose presentation resists viral immunomodulation, together with well-studied HLA-B-restricted epitopes. Donor HLA type was relevant to the analysis, as public TCR beta signatures indicated carriage of CMV infection together with the matching HLA type. Study-wide conclusions, independent of this receptor: In both this cohort and an independent cohort of some 380 donors, the cumulative frequency of public TCR beta family members distinguished carriers of CMV infection plus the relevant HLA type. In the ex vivo response, HLA-C-restricted CMV-specific TCR beta clonotypes were dominant, and in two of eight donors the single most frequent clonotype came from this HLA-C-restricted group.

The CDR1 and CDR2 encoded by the germline V gene are MDHEN and SYDVKM. The CDR3 contains 16 residues, cysteine and phenylalanine counted. Kept here is only the CDR3 DNA, which spans 48 bases and is read in frame from base 1. V loses 6 bases, J loses 4 bases, and the germline ends lie 19 bases apart. The treatment or condition label here, explained by the study, means: in vitro stimulation with specific CMV peptide epitopes to enrich CMV-specific T cells. For sequencing, an Illumina HiSeq 1500 was employed. TCRdb trimmed the raw reads at Q25, called clones with MiXCR and kept productive beta chains. Merged by CDR3 protein, the rows form single entries marked with the most common genes and DNA. For this sample the table gives roughly 310,000 distinct CDR3 sequences, of which 25% to 30% were detected only once. The ten largest clones represent about 19% of the sample.

The material was cultured PBMCs, obtained from culture after CMV antigen stimulation. The TCR was taken from a human donor in good health (CMV status not recorded). Some clones in this sample may be carry-over from other donors' samples. The rearranged segments are TRBV28 and TRBJ1-5; D gene: possibly TRBD1, on 5 matching bases. The DNA reads TGTGCCAGCAGCCGAAGAGGGACGGCCATTAATCAGCCCCAGCATTTT. Translated, this is CASSRRGTAINQPQHF.